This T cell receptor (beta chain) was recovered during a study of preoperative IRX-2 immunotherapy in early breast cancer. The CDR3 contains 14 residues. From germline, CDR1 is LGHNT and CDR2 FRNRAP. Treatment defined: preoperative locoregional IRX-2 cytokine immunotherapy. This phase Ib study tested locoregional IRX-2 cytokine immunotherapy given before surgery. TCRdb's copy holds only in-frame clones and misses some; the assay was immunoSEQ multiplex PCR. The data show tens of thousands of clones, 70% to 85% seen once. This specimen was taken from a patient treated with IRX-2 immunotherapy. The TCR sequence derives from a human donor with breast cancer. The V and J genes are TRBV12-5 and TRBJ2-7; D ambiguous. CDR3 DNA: TGTGCCCCGCGGCTGGCAAGGAACTCCTACGAGCAGTACTTC. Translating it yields CAPRLARNSYEQYF.